This passage covers 8 T cell receptor beta chains from one sample sequenced in a study of CD8 T cells in ankylosing spondylitis. TCRdb called the 5' RACE reads again in MiXCR, with one record for every CDR3 protein. Here the sample spans roughly 130,000 distinct CDR3 sequences, roughly 13% being singletons. The sample was blood, either unsorted or a sorted T cell fraction (not recorded which). The receptor set was obtained from a female donor with ankylosing spondylitis or in good health (not recorded which).

The gene calls are TRBV9 and TRBJ1-6; maybe TRBD1 (6 bases). Trimming shortened V by 4 bases and J by 7 bases, and 12 bases separated the two germline ends. Germline loops: CDR1 SGDLS, CDR2 YYNGEE. CDR3 length: 14 residues. The CDR3 DNA reads TGTGCCAGCAGCTTCTCAGGGGAAAATTCACCCCTCCACTTT. Protein: CASSFSGENSPLHF.

This clonotype came up many times. J is TRBJ1-3 and V is TRBV7-2; tentatively, D is TRBD1 (6 bases). CDR3 length: 16 amino acids. The V gene's germline CDR1 is SGHTA and CDR2 FQGNSA. V lost 3 bases and J lost 0, with 12 bases in between. CDR3 loop: CASSLGHSVSGNTIYF. The CDR3 DNA reads as TGTGCCAGCAGCTTGGGACACTCCGTCTCTGGAAACACCATATATTTT.

In its sample, this clonotype was seen a few times. This chain uses TRBV11-2 with TRBJ2-3; D unresolved. V was shortened by 1 base and J by 6 bases, with 5 bases between the two germline ends. The CDR3 spans 12 residues. Germline V CDR1 and CDR2: SGHAT, FQNNGV. CDR3: CASSLGLDTQYF. The CDR3 DNA reads TGTGCCAGCAGCTTAGGGCTGGATACGCAGTATTTT.

The V call is TRBV5-6, the J call TRBJ2-5; 13 nucleotides match TRBD2. The CDR3 totals 16 residues. From germline, CDR1 is SGHDT and CDR2 YYEEEE. Germline trimming cut 4 bases from V and 2 bases from J; bases unmatched to any gene: 5. In nucleotides, the CDR3 is TGTGCCAGCAGCGTAGGACTAGCGGGGGCTCAAGAGACCCAGTACTTC. This gives the protein CASSVGLAGAQETQYF.

There are many counts of this clonotype. The chain recombines TRBV7-2 with TRBJ2-4; 10 bases line up with TRBD2. After removal of 5 bases from V and 5 bases from J, the junction contained 9 bases not matched to a gene. This CDR3 spans 16 amino acids. The germline V gene encodes CDR1 SGHTA and CDR2 FQGNSA. CDR3: CASSLGSSGGQNIQYF. The DNA for the CDR3 is TGTGCCAGCAGCCTTGGGTCTAGCGGGGGACAAAACATTCAGTACTTC.

The chain combines TRBV12-3 or TRBV12-4 with TRBJ2-3; TRBD1 is a possible D gene (6 bases). V was cut by 7 bases and J by 2 bases, with 10 bases left in between. The CDR3 has 13 amino acids. The chain's CDR3 is CASTGDNTDTQYF. The CDR3 region has the DNA TGTGCCAGCACCGGGGACAACACAGATACGCAGTATTTT.

The table lists this clonotype with a few counts. The chain combines TRBV18 with TRBJ2-1; 10 nucleotides align to TRBD1. Per the germline V gene, CDR1 is KGHSH and CDR2 is LQKENI. The CDR3 totals 14 residues. V shed 5 bases, J shed 10 bases, and the junction held 8 bases outside the gene matches. For the CDR3, the DNA is TGTGCCAGCTCAACCGGGACAGGGGCAATCGAGCAGTTCTTC. This gives the protein CASSTGTGAIEQFF. The full variable domain, rest sourced from reference TRBV18 and TRBJ2-1, is NAGVMQNPRHLVRRRGQEARLRCSPMKGHSHVYWYRQLPEEGLKFMVYLQKENIIDESGMPKERFSAEFPKEGPSILRIQQVVRGDSAAYFCASSTGTGAIEQFFGPGTRLTVL.

The chain joins TRBV5-4 to TRBJ2-5, with D perhaps TRBD2 (7 bases). Germline CDR1 SGHNT, CDR2 YYREEE (reference sequence). Trimming pared 2 bases from V and 1 base from J, leaving 24 bases between. This CDR3 contains 19 residues. The CDR3 sequence is CASSFRWGRGEGPQETQYF. The CDR3 DNA sequence: TGTGCCAGCAGCTTCCGGTGGGGTAGGGGGGAGGGCCCCCAAGAGACCCAGTACTTC.